This is a list of T cell receptor beta chains from one sample in a study of beta chain features in type 1 diabetes. Using immunoSEQ multiplex PCR, the repertoire was profiled, and TCRdb retains in-frame clones only, with some absent. The data contain 120,000 or so clones, about 17% of them singletons. Sequencing used central memory CD4+ T cells from blood. The origin of the receptors is a man aged 25 to 45 with type 1 diabetes. CDR3s include the opening cysteine and the closing phenylalanine or tryptophan. Fields, in order: CDR3 protein, CDR3 DNA, D gene, clone size, J gene, V gene. The D gene is left open where the match is weak. Clone size appears in some rows only: once, few, many, or a class for an expanded clone.

CDR3 protein: CASSLVAGGADTQYF
CDR3 DNA: TGTGCCAGCAGCTTAGTGGCGGGGGGGGCAGATACGCAGTATTTT
D gene: TRBD2
clone size: few
J gene: TRBJ2-3
V gene: TRBV7-2

CDR3 protein: CASSPDTSYEQYF
CDR3 DNA: TGTGCCAGCTCGCCAGACACTTCCTACGAGCAGTACTTC
D gene: -
clone size: -
J gene: TRBJ2-7
V gene: TRBV18

CDR3 protein: CASSLADSRDRGLREQYF
CDR3 DNA: TGTGCCAGCAGCTTAGCTGATAGCCGGGACAGGGGACTAAGGGAGCAGTACTTC
D gene: TRBD1
clone size: few
J gene: TRBJ2-7
V gene: TRBV7-9

CDR3 protein: CAWSADRGGYGYTF
CDR3 DNA: TGTGCCTGGAGTGCGGACAGGGGTGGATATGGCTACACCTTC
D gene: TRBD1
clone size: -
J gene: TRBJ1-2
V gene: TRBV30

CDR3 protein: CASSQGTGTSGANVLTF
CDR3 DNA: TGCGCCAGCAGCCAAGGGACAGGGACCTCTGGGGCCAACGTCCTGACTTTC
D gene: TRBD1
clone size: -
J gene: TRBJ2-6
V gene: TRBV5-1

CDR3 protein: CASSANGGEKLFF
CDR3 DNA: TGTGCCAGCAGCGCCAACGGGGGTGAAAAACTGTTTTTT
D gene: -
clone size: -
J gene: TRBJ1-4
V gene: TRBV9

CDR3 protein: CASSPGDSSNEKLFF
CDR3 DNA: TGTGCCAGCAGCCCGGGGGACAGTTCAAATGAAAAACTGTTTTTT
D gene: TRBD1
clone size: many
J gene: TRBJ1-4
V gene: TRBV7-2

CDR3 protein: CAWSTDSNQPQHF
CDR3 DNA: TGTGCCTGGAGTACAGATAGCAATCAGCCCCAGCATTTT
D gene: -
clone size: -
J gene: TRBJ1-5
V gene: TRBV30

CDR3 protein: CASSLMRELTDTQYF
CDR3 DNA: TGTGCCAGCAGCTTAATGCGGGAGCTCACAGATACGCAGTATTTT
D gene: TRBD2
clone size: -
J gene: TRBJ2-3
V gene: TRBV11-2

CDR3 protein: CASSFEGRDKPQYF
CDR3 DNA: TGTGCCAGCAGCTTTGAAGGCCGTGATAAGCCCCAGTACTTC
D gene: -
clone size: few
J gene: TRBJ2-5
V gene: TRBV5-4

CDR3 protein: CASSSPGQGTPAGQFF
CDR3 DNA: TGCGCCAGCAGCTCCCCGGGACAGGGGACGCCCGCCGGGCAGTTCTTC
D gene: TRBD1
clone size: -
J gene: TRBJ2-1
V gene: TRBV5-1

CDR3 protein: CASSHGQGTGELFF
CDR3 DNA: TGCGCCAGCAGCCACGGACAGGGAACCGGGGAGCTGTTTTTT
D gene: TRBD1
clone size: few
J gene: TRBJ2-2
V gene: TRBV4-1

CDR3 protein: CASSPRDRLGGYTF
CDR3 DNA: TGTGCCAGCAGCCCAAGGGACAGGCTGGGGGGCTACACCTTC
D gene: TRBD1
clone size: -
J gene: TRBJ1-2
V gene: TRBV16

CDR3 protein: CASSPAGLEPQHF
CDR3 DNA: TGTGCCAGCTCACCAGCGGGATTGGAGCCCCAGCATTTT
D gene: -
clone size: -
J gene: TRBJ1-5
V gene: TRBV18

CDR3 protein: CASTAGTGTAGANVLTF
CDR3 DNA: TGTGCCAGCACAGCGGGGACAGGGACAGCTGGGGCCAACGTCCTGACTTTC
D gene: TRBD1
clone size: -
J gene: TRBJ2-6
V gene: TRBV27

CDR3 protein: CASSFSGSENTEAFF
CDR3 DNA: TGTGCCAGCAGCTTTTCAGGGTCCGAGAACACTGAAGCTTTCTTT
D gene: -
clone size: -
J gene: TRBJ1-1
V gene: TRBV13

CDR3 protein: CAIRAQGGARETQYF
CDR3 DNA: TGTGCCATCAGGGCCCAGGGCGGAGCAAGAGAGACCCAGTACTTC
D gene: -
clone size: few
J gene: TRBJ2-5
V gene: TRBV10-3

CDR3 protein: CASSFGTEETQYF
CDR3 DNA: TGCGCCAGCAGCTTCGGGACGGAAGAGACCCAGTACTTC
D gene: -
clone size: -
J gene: TRBJ2-5
V gene: TRBV5-1

CDR3 protein: CASSGGTAYGYTF
CDR3 DNA: TGTGCCAGCAGTGGAGGGACAGCATATGGCTACACCTTC
D gene: TRBD1
clone size: few
J gene: TRBJ1-2
V gene: TRBV25-1

CDR3 protein: CASRDRRYEQYF
CDR3 DNA: TGTGCCAGCAGGGACAGGAGATACGAGCAGTACTTC
D gene: TRBD1
clone size: -
J gene: TRBJ2-7
V gene: TRBV2

CDR3 protein: CASSYSGRETEQYF
CDR3 DNA: TGTGCCAGCAGTTACTCGGGCAGGGAGACCGAGCAGTACTTC
D gene: -
clone size: -
J gene: TRBJ2-7
V gene: TRBV6-5

CDR3 protein: CAISDSGTSTGTQYF
CDR3 DNA: TGTGCCATCAGTGACTCCGGGACTTCGACGGGTACGCAGTATTTT
D gene: -
clone size: -
J gene: TRBJ2-3
V gene: TRBV6-5

CDR3 protein: CASSISGGEETQYF
CDR3 DNA: TGTGCCAGCAGCATCAGCGGGGGAGAAGAGACCCAGTACTTC
D gene: TRBD2
clone size: -
J gene: TRBJ2-5
V gene: TRBV9

CDR3 protein: CASSRDRSSGNTIYF
CDR3 DNA: TGCGCCAGCAGCCGGGACAGGAGCTCTGGAAACACCATATATTTT
D gene: TRBD1
clone size: -
J gene: TRBJ1-3
V gene: TRBV4-3

CDR3 protein: CASRAGLEETQYF
CDR3 DNA: TGTGCCAGCAGGGCTGGACTAGAAGAGACCCAGTACTTC
D gene: TRBD2
clone size: once
J gene: TRBJ2-5
V gene: TRBV13

CDR3 protein: CAWGVISGNTIYF
CDR3 DNA: TGTGCCTGGGGAGTGATCTCTGGAAACACCATATATTTT
D gene: -
clone size: few
J gene: TRBJ1-3
V gene: TRBV30

CDR3 protein: CAWSPPLSGVLDTQYF
CDR3 DNA: TGTGCCTGGAGTCCCCCACTAAGCGGGGTACTAGATACGCAGTATTTT
D gene: TRBD2
clone size: -
J gene: TRBJ2-3
V gene: TRBV30

CDR3 protein: CASNRDHGYTF
CDR3 DNA: TGTGCCAGCAACCGGGACCACGGCTACACCTTC
D gene: -
clone size: few
J gene: TRBJ1-2
V gene: TRBV6-6

CDR3 protein: CASSLQPSGFASTDTQYF
CDR3 DNA: TGTGCCAGCAGCTTGCAGCCTAGCGGGTTCGCTAGCACAGATACGCAGTATTTT
D gene: TRBD2
clone size: -
J gene: TRBJ2-3
V gene: TRBV5-5

CDR3 protein: CASSPGMLAGRGETQYF
CDR3 DNA: TGTGCCAGCAGTCCCGGAATGTTAGCGGGGAGGGGAGAGACCCAGTACTTC
D gene: TRBD2
clone size: few
J gene: TRBJ2-5
V gene: TRBV7-2

CDR3 protein: CASSLHGGGLSSYEQYF
CDR3 DNA: TGTGCCAGCAGCTTACACGGCGGGGGCTTGAGCTCCTACGAGCAGTACTTC
D gene: -
clone size: few
J gene: TRBJ2-7
V gene: TRBV11-3

CDR3 protein: CSAQGYNEQFF
CDR3 DNA: TGCAGTGCCCAGGGCTACAATGAGCAGTTCTTC
D gene: -
clone size: few
J gene: TRBJ2-1
V gene: TRBV20-1

CDR3 protein: CASSPGTSGGAWDTQYF
CDR3 DNA: TGTGCCAGCAGCCCCGGGACTAGCGGGGGGGCCTGGGATACGCAGTATTTT
D gene: TRBD2
clone size: few
J gene: TRBJ2-3
V gene: TRBV7-9

CDR3 protein: CASSLDHITGELFF
CDR3 DNA: TGTGCCAGCAGCTTAGATCATATCACCGGGGAGCTGTTTTTT
D gene: -
clone size: few
J gene: TRBJ2-2
V gene: TRBV7-2

CDR3 protein: CASRLQGVNEQFF
CDR3 DNA: TGCGCCAGCAGACTACAGGGGGTTAATGAGCAGTTCTTC
D gene: TRBD1
clone size: -
J gene: TRBJ2-1
V gene: TRBV4-3

CDR3 protein: CASSHGVTDTQYF
CDR3 DNA: TGCGCCAGCAGCCACGGGGTCACAGATACGCAGTATTTT
D gene: -
clone size: -
J gene: TRBJ2-3
V gene: TRBV5-4

CDR3 protein: CASRRAGNYGYTF
CDR3 DNA: TGTGCCAGCAGGCGGGCGGGAAACTATGGCTACACCTTC
D gene: -
clone size: few
J gene: TRBJ1-2
V gene: TRBV6-1

CDR3 protein: CASSLVRSGGKGQPQHF
CDR3 DNA: TGTGCCAGCAGCTTAGTTCGGAGTGGGGGAAAGGGACAGCCCCAGCATTTT
D gene: -
clone size: few
J gene: TRBJ1-5
V gene: TRBV7-2

CDR3 protein: CASSPMGGVKNTQYF
CDR3 DNA: TGTGCCAGTAGCCCAATGGGCGGGGTAAAAAATACGCAGTATTTT
D gene: -
clone size: few
J gene: TRBJ2-3
V gene: TRBV19

CDR3 protein: CASSDYTGTLNTEAFF
CDR3 DNA: TGCGCCAGCAGCGACTACACAGGGACCCTGAACACTGAAGCTTTCTTT
D gene: -
clone size: many
J gene: TRBJ1-1
V gene: TRBV4-3

CDR3 protein: CASSQSLGEDIQYF
CDR3 DNA: TGTGCCAGCAGCCAAAGTCTAGGTGAGGACATTCAGTACTTC
D gene: -
clone size: few
J gene: TRBJ2-4
V gene: TRBV4-2

CDR3 protein: CASSFSEGFEQYF
CDR3 DNA: TGCGCCAGCAGCTTTTCTGAGGGATTCGAGCAGTACTTC
D gene: -
clone size: -
J gene: TRBJ2-7
V gene: TRBV5-1

CDR3 protein: CASSPGLEPRIDTQYF
CDR3 DNA: TGTGCCAGCAGCCCCGGACTTGAGCCCAGGATAGATACGCAGTATTTT
D gene: -
clone size: -
J gene: TRBJ2-3
V gene: TRBV11-2

CDR3 protein: CASSQGGRRSYNEQFF
CDR3 DNA: TGTGCCAGCAGCCAAGGGGGGCGGCGCTCCTACAATGAGCAGTTCTTC
D gene: -
clone size: many
J gene: TRBJ2-1
V gene: TRBV11-2

CDR3 protein: CASSLAIGDKEQFF
CDR3 DNA: TGTGCCAGCAGCTTAGCGATTGGGGATAAAGAGCAGTTCTTC
D gene: -
clone size: -
J gene: TRBJ2-1
V gene: TRBV7-2

CDR3 protein: CAISNSGTAGNTIYF
CDR3 DNA: TGTGCCATCAGTAATTCGGGGACGGCTGGAAACACCATATATTTT
D gene: -
clone size: few
J gene: TRBJ1-3
V gene: TRBV10-3

CDR3 protein: CASSRNRDSNTGELFF
CDR3 DNA: TGCGCCAGCAGCCGAAACCGGGACAGTAACACCGGGGAGCTGTTTTTT
D gene: TRBD1
clone size: -
J gene: TRBJ2-2
V gene: TRBV4-3

CDR3 protein: CASSTQGWNIQYF
CDR3 DNA: TGTGCCAGCAGTACACAGGGGTGGAACATTCAGTACTTC
D gene: TRBD1
clone size: few
J gene: TRBJ2-4
V gene: TRBV6-1

CDR3 protein: CASSESGRSEAFF
CDR3 DNA: TGTGCCAGCAGTGAATCCGGACGATCTGAAGCTTTCTTT
D gene: -
clone size: -
J gene: TRBJ1-1
V gene: TRBV6-1

CDR3 protein: CASSIRRDSNQPQHF
CDR3 DNA: TGTGCCAGTAGTATAAGACGGGATAGCAATCAGCCCCAGCATTTT
D gene: -
clone size: -
J gene: TRBJ1-5
V gene: TRBV19

CDR3 protein: CASSRGQAIAEQYF
CDR3 DNA: TGTGCCAGCAGCAGAGGACAGGCAATAGCCGAGCAGTACTTC
D gene: TRBD1
clone size: few
J gene: TRBJ2-7
V gene: TRBV7-2

CDR3 protein: CASSFSEGSQPQHF
CDR3 DNA: TGTGCCAGCAGCTTTTCAGAAGGGAGTCAGCCCCAGCATTTT
D gene: -
clone size: few
J gene: TRBJ1-5
V gene: TRBV7-9

CDR3 protein: CASSPRTGIRVSYNEQFF
CDR3 DNA: TGTGCCAGCAGCCCGCGAACAGGGATACGTGTTTCCTACAATGAGCAGTTCTTC
D gene: -
clone size: -
J gene: TRBJ2-1
V gene: TRBV9

CDR3 protein: CASSESVYNEQFF
CDR3 DNA: TGTGCCAGCAGCGAATCCGTGTACAATGAGCAGTTCTTC
D gene: -
clone size: many
J gene: TRBJ2-1
V gene: TRBV11-3

CDR3 protein: CASDPGGGTKNGRPRDTQYF
CDR3 DNA: TGTGCCAGCGATCCCGGAGGGGGGACAAAAAACGGCCGTCCGCGAGATACGCAGTATTTT
D gene: -
clone size: -
J gene: TRBJ2-3
V gene: TRBV21-1

CDR3 protein: CASSLNYGYTF
CDR3 DNA: TGTGCCAGCAGCCTGAACTATGGCTACACCTTC
D gene: -
clone size: few
J gene: TRBJ1-2
V gene: TRBV7-9

CDR3 protein: CASSYSGGNYGYTF
CDR3 DNA: TGTGCCAGCAGTTACTCAGGAGGGAACTATGGCTACACCTTC
D gene: -
clone size: -
J gene: TRBJ1-2
V gene: TRBV6-5